In its sample, the clone carrying this T cell receptor beta chain was seen a few times. Its antigen is undetermined. Assay used: immunoSEQ multiplex PCR; TCRdb lists only in-frame clones, some missing. The sample has roughly 500,000 clones; roughly 89% are singletons. Documented treatment: 15 to 20 received Ad26.COV2.S at low or high dose, single or two shots; about 5 received placebo; per-sample allocation not given. Samples were taken on day 63 after the first vaccine or placebo injection. This record belongs to a study of Ad26.COV2.S vaccination and SARS-CoV-2 variants. Study-level background: The Ad26.COV2.S arm of the COV1001 trial was where the donor was placed. Intramuscular Ad26.COV2.S doses were given once or twice, 56 days apart.

General study results and limits: Spike-specific TCR breadth was greater in vaccine than placebo recipients. Total T cell responses may have been underestimated by the TCR breadth and depth analyses.

V shed 5 bases and J 2 bases; nucleotides not matched to a gene: 9. The CDR3 covers 15 residues. Germline CDR1 reads GTSNPN; CDR2 reads SVGIG (reference sequence). The chain employs TRBV30 and TRBJ2-3, with 8 bases matching TRBD2. The TCR sequence derives from a person aged 18 to 59 who received the Ad26.COV2.S COVID-19 vaccine or a placebo. Sequences were derived from peripheral blood, sampled in a trial of Ad26.COV2.S vaccine versus placebo. This CDR3 reads CAWSTGTRTTDTQYF. CDR3 sequence (DNA): TGTGCCTGGTCGACCGGGACTAGAACCACAGATACGCAGTATTTT. Full variable domain (outside the CDR3, taken from reference TRBV30 and TRBJ2-3): SQTIHQWPATLVQPVGSPLSLECTVEGTSNPNLYWYRQAAGRGLQLLFYSVGIGQISSEVPQNLSASRPQDRQFILSSKKLLLSDSGFYLCAWSTGTRTTDTQYFGPGTRLTVL.